What follows are 29 T cell receptor beta chains derived from one specimen sequenced in a study of T cell repertoires in cytomegalovirus infection. No antigens are known for them. TCRdb passed the reads through MiXCR, listing each CDR3 protein once. Here the sample spans hundreds of thousands of distinct CDR3 sequences, approximately 32% being singletons. The source was cultured CD8+ T cells from PBMCs, collected from culture after CMV antigen stimulation. Receptor source: a human donor in good health (CMV status not recorded). Some clones in this sample may be carry-over from other donors' samples.

This clonotype was observed a handful of times. J is TRBJ1-2 and V is TRBV5-8, with a tentative D call TRBD1 (6 bases). Trimming left V 1 base short and J 0 bases short, with 16 bases between. This CDR3 has 17 amino acids. Looked up from germline, CDR1 is SGHTS and CDR2 is YDEGEE. For the CDR3, the DNA is TGTGCCAGCAGCTTGAAAGACCTGGGACATCCTAACTATGGCTACACCTTC. Translating it yields CASSLKDLGHPNYGYTF.

This clonotype was counted a few times. This could be a read error, since a much larger clone is one nucleotide away. This chain connects TRBV6-1 to TRBJ2-1; perhaps TRBD1 as D (5 bases). V lost 5 bases and J 2 bases, leaving 10 bases between the germline ends. The length of the CDR3 is 14 residues. From germline, CDR1 is MNHNS and CDR2 SASEGT. The CDR3 here is CASSWAGPYNEQFF. The CDR3 DNA sequence: TGTGCCAGCAGTTGGGCAGGGCCCTACAATGAGCAGTTCTTC.

This clonotype was found many times. The V and J genes are TRBV7-2 and TRBJ1-2; D possibly corresponds to TRBD1 (5 bases). V lost 1 base, J lost 4 bases, and 16 bases lay in between. The CDR3 runs to 16 residues. Germline assignment: CDR1 SGHTA and CDR2 FQGNSA. Here the CDR3 reads CASSLELGQGGYGYTF. The CDR3 nucleotides read TGTGCCAGCAGCTTAGAACTAGGGCAGGGCGGCTATGGCTACACCTTC.

In this sample, this clonotype turned up once. The J gene is TRBJ2-1, the V gene TRBV19; D call uncertain. Trimming shortened V by 3 bases and J by 6 bases, and 9 bases separated the two germline ends. Germline loops: CDR1 LNHDA, CDR2 SQIVND (reference sequence). This CDR3 region has 13 residues. Here the CDR3 reads CASSIKRSNEQFF. CDR3 nucleotide sequence: TGTGCCAGTAGTATTAAGAGAAGCAATGAGCAGTTCTTC.

The chain employs TRBV29-1 and TRBJ1-3; D gene unclear. The germline V and J ends were trimmed by 4 bases and 0 bases, with 7 bases remaining between them. The germline gives CDR1 SQVTM, CDR2 ANQGSEA. The CDR3 runs to 13 residues. The CDR3 region is CSVVGLSGNTIYF. DNA for the CDR3: TGCAGCGTTGTCGGTCTCTCTGGAAACACCATATATTTT. Complete variable domain (other parts from reference TRBV29-1 and TRBJ1-3): SAVISQKPSRDICQRGTSLTIQCQVDSQVTMMFWYRQQPGQSLTLIATANQGSEATYESGFVIDKFPISRPNLTFSTLTVSNMSPEDSSIYLCSVVGLSGNTIYFGEGSWLTVV.

This clonotype was detected ten times or more. The chain couples TRBV7-6 to TRBJ1-1; D unresolved. V lost 5 bases and J lost 6, with 10 bases in between. CDR1 and CDR2 (germline): SGHVS, FNYEAQ. The CDR3 runs 12 residues. CDR3 sequence reads: CASSNGWAEAFF. The CDR3 region has the DNA TGTGCCAGCAGCAACGGTTGGGCTGAAGCTTTCTTT.

There are a few counts of this clonotype. CDR3 in amino acids: CASSLGSGPFPEAFF. The CDR3 DNA follows: TGTGCCAGCAGCTTAGGCTCAGGGCCTTTTCCTGAAGCTTTCTTT. The gene calls are TRBV7-6 and TRBJ1-1; D possibly corresponds to TRBD1 (5 bases). This CDR3 is built from 15 residues. Germline V gene lookup returns CDR1 SGHVS and CDR2 FNYEAQ. Trimming removed 1 base at V and 6 bases at J, with 15 bases between. Based on the CDR3 plus reference TRBV7-6 and TRBJ1-1, the full variable domain is GAGVSQSPRYKVTKRGQDVALRCDPISGHVSLYWYRQALGQGPEFLTYFNYEAQQDKSGLPNDRFSAERPEGSISTLTIQRTEQRDSAMYRCASSLGSGPFPEAFFGQGTRLTVV.

This clonotype was observed a few times. The V gene is TRBV4-1, the J gene TRBJ2-2; D tentatively reads TRBD1 or TRBD2 (5 bases each). Per germline, CDR1 MGHRA and CDR2 YSYEKL. This CDR3 is 16 amino acids long. Trimming took off 8 bases at V and 2 bases at J, with 18 bases between the two ends. The CDR3 bases are TGCGCCAGCTCCCCCCCGGGGACCGATAACACCGGGGAGCTGTTTTTT. It is translated as CASSPPGTDNTGELFF.

A remark on this clonotype: A single base separates this from a much larger clone, so it may be a read error. The rearrangement joins TRBV7-9 to TRBJ1-5; possible D gene TRBD1, 5 bases. The CDR3 has 16 residues. Germline CDR1 is SEHNR and CDR2 is FQNEAQ (reference sequence). This CDR3 is CASSLGAGRDNRPQHF. CDR3 sequence (DNA): TGTGCCAGCAGCTTAGGGGCAGGGAGGGATAATCGGCCCCAGCATTTT.

The rearrangement joins TRBV2 to TRBJ2-1; D uncertain. Trimming cost V 8 bases and J 4 bases, with 12 bases left between them. Germline lookup yields CDR1 SNHLY and CDR2 FYNNEI. This CDR3 has 13 residues. DNA for the CDR3: TGTGCCAGCGGGGTCCCCTCTTACAATGAGCAGTTCTTC. This encodes CASGVPSYNEQFF. Drawing the rest from reference TRBV2 and TRBJ2-1, the complete variable domain is EPEVTQTPSHQVTQMGQEVILRCVPISNHLYFYWYRQILGQKVEFLVSFYNNEISEKSEIFDDQFSVERPDGSNFTLKIRSTKLEDSAMYFCASGVPSYNEQFFGPGTRLTVL.

A few counts support this clonotype. This chain uses TRBV25-1 with TRBJ2-3, with TRBD1 as a possible D gene (5 bases). The V end was cut by 6 bases, the J end by 9 bases, with 10 bases between. The CDR3 consists of 11 residues. Germline V gives CDR1 MGHDK, CDR2 SYGVNS. The CDR3, as DNA: TGTGCCAGCAGAACAGGCAAAACGCAGTATTTT. Translating gives CASRTGKTQYF.

This clonotype showed up just a few times. CDR3 in amino acids: CASSTPGPQYF. The CDR3 DNA sequence: TGTGCCAGCAGTACCCCGGGGCCCCAGTACTTC. This chain connects TRBV28 to TRBJ2-5, with D possibly being TRBD1 or TRBD2 (5 bases each). The germline V gene encodes CDR1 MDHEN and CDR2 SYDVKM. The CDR3 has 11 residues. V was clipped by 5 bases and J by 9 bases, with 10 bases between them.

This clonotype appeared a few times. The V call is TRBV7-9, the J call TRBJ1-4; 8 bases fit TRBD1. There are 17 residues in the CDR3. Germline V gene data show CDR1 as SEHNR and CDR2 as FQNEAQ (reference sequence). V trimming: 5 bases; J trimming: 1 base; junction bases outside the gene matches: 9. The CDR3 spells CASSPTGAGQTNEKLFF. The CDR3 nucleotides read TGTGCCAGCAGCCCGACAGGGGCCGGGCAAACTAATGAAAAACTGTTTTTT.

This chain links TRBV19 with TRBJ1-1; TRBD1 aligns across 7 bases. With 8 bases clipped from V and 5 bases from J, the junction kept 11 bases outside the gene matches. The CDR3 contains 14 residues. From germline, CDR1 is LNHDA and CDR2 SQIVND (reference sequence). The CDR3 sequence: CASLSSRTGTEAFF. CDR3 DNA: TGTGCCAGTCTATCTTCCAGGACAGGTACTGAAGCTTTCTTT.

The chain has TRBV2 and TRBJ2-1; 9 bases are a match to TRBD2. CDR1 and CDR2 (germline): SNHLY, FYNNEI. J gave up 6 bases and V 11 bases, and 11 bases lay outside the gene matches. The length of the CDR3 is 14 residues. CDR3 region: CAPPSGGGANEQFF. The CDR3 region has the DNA TGTGCCCCTCCTTCGGGCGGGGGGGCCAATGAGCAGTTCTTC.

V is TRBV24-1 and J is TRBJ1-2; no clear D gene. The CDR3 is 13 residues long. The V gene lost 3 bases and the J gene lost 4 bases, with 8 bases spanning the gap. Germline V CDR1 and CDR2: KGHDR, SFDVKD. The CDR3 DNA is TGTGCCACCAGTGATGAGGGTAGCTATGGCTACACCTTC. Its protein is CATSDEGSYGYTF.

The chain employs TRBV28 and TRBJ2-5, with 9 nucleotides matching TRBD2. Germline loops: CDR1 MDHEN, CDR2 SYDVKM. The CDR3 extends over 16 amino acids. Unmatched junction bases numbered 5, after V lost 1 base and J lost 2 bases. CDR3 bases: TGTGCCAGCAGTTTATTGAGTCTAGCGGGACAAGAGACCCAGTACTTC. Translating gives CASSLLSLAGQETQYF.

The chain recombines TRBV5-8 with TRBJ1-1, with TRBD1 as a possible D gene (5 bases). The CDR3 is 14 residues long. V dropped 9 bases and J dropped 3 bases, with 18 bases sitting between them. CDR1 is SGHTS, CDR2 YDEGEE, per germline. CDR3 residues: CATPDVGRDTEAFF. The DNA of the CDR3 is TGTGCCACCCCTGATGTGGGCAGGGACACTGAAGCTTTCTTT.

This clonotype was counted ten times or more. The chain recombines TRBV7-8 with TRBJ2-7; D uncertain. This CDR3 is built from 13 residues. Per germline, CDR1 SGHVS and CDR2 FQNEAQ. Deletions cut 1 base from V and 2 bases from J, with 6 bases between. The CDR3 sequence is CASSLEATYEQYF. The CDR3 region has the DNA TGTGCCAGCAGCTTAGAGGCAACCTACGAGCAGTACTTC.

CDR3 protein: CASSPPPGPGPDEQFF. CDR3 coding DNA: TGTGCCAGCAGCCCGCCACCCGGCCCAGGTCCTGACGAGCAGTTCTTC. The gene calls are TRBV5-6 and TRBJ2-1; D is uncertain. The CDR3 has 16 amino acids. Germline CDR1 and CDR2: SGHDT and YYEEEE. V gave up 4 bases and J gave up 10 bases, with 24 bases separating them.

This clonotype has at least ten counts. The chain joins TRBV5-6 to TRBJ1-2; no reliable D call. Trimming removed 5 bases from V and 4 bases from J, with 15 bases in between. CDR3 length equals 14 residues. CDR1 SGHDT and CDR2 YYEEEE come from the germline V gene. CDR3 amino acids: CASSFSLGGYGYTF. The CDR3 bases are TGTGCCAGCAGTTTTTCATTAGGCGGCTATGGCTACACCTTC.

This clonotype was picked up a small number of times. As DNA, the CDR3 is TGTGCCAGCAGCTCCAACAGGGGTTCGGCCCAGCCCCAGCATTTT. Translated: CASSSNRGSAQPQHF. This chain joins TRBV7-2 and TRBJ1-5, with 7 nucleotides matching TRBD1. The CDR3 loop spans 15 amino acids. Germline-derived CDR1 and CDR2 are SGHTA and FQGNSA. V shed 4 bases, J shed 7 bases, and the junction held 10 bases outside the gene matches.

The table lists this clonotype with a count of one. The junction departs from germline at one end; a sequencing error may be responsible. For the CDR3, the DNA is TGTAGCGTTGAAGATGCGACTAGCGGGGAGACACTATACACAGATACGCAGTATTTT. As protein: CSVEDATSGETLYTDTQYF. The J gene is TRBJ2-3, the V gene TRBV29-1, with 11 bases aligning to TRBD2. The CDR3 contains 19 residues. Germline CDR1 reads SQVTM; CDR2 reads ANQGSEA.

This clonotype turned up a few times. The CDR3: CASSAQGANTEAFF. Here the CDR3 DNA reads TGTGCCAGCAGCGCTCAGGGGGCTAATACTGAAGCTTTCTTT. This chain links TRBV7-6 with TRBJ1-1, with TRBD1 identical over 8 bases. V trimming: 5 bases; J trimming: 5 bases; junction bases outside the gene matches: 7. In germline, CDR1 is SGHVS, CDR2 FNYEAQ. This CDR3 is built from 14 residues.

Only a few counts were recorded for this clonotype. The chain employs TRBV7-2 and TRBJ1-6, with 10 bases that match TRBD1. The ends lost 3 bases at V and 1 base at J; junction bases unmatched: 6. Germline V gene data show CDR1 as SGHTA and CDR2 as FQGNSA. This CDR3 has 18 amino acids. The CDR3 region has the DNA TGTGCCAGCAGCTTGAAAATGGGACAGGGGTCCTATAATTCACCCCTCCACTTT. This encodes CASSLKMGQGSYNSPLHF. The full variable domain, with the rest looked up from reference TRBV7-2 and TRBJ1-6, is GAGVSQSPSNKVTEKGKDVELRCDPISGHTALYWYRQSLGQGLEFLIYFQGNSAPDKSGLPSDRFSAERTGGSVSTLTIQRTQQEDSAVYLCASSLKMGQGSYNSPLHFGNGTRLTVT.

In its sample, this clonotype was seen a few times. The chain uses TRBV12-3 or TRBV12-4 and TRBJ1-6, with 10 bases lining up with TRBD1. J lost 4 bases, V lost 7 bases, and 7 bases had no gene match. The CDR3 is 16 amino acids. The CDR3 DNA sequence: TGTGCCAGCAAACCGGGACAGGGGAATTATAATTCACCCCTCCACTTT. The encoded protein is CASKPGQGNYNSPLHF.

The V call is TRBV10-3, the J call TRBJ2-2; 7 bases align to TRBD1. Germline loops: CDR1 ENHRY, CDR2 SYGVKD. V lost 6 bases to trimming and J lost 4 bases; unmatched junction nucleotides: 8. CDR3 length equals 15 residues. The CDR3 loop reads CAIRGTEFTTGELFF. The CDR3, as DNA: TGTGCCATCAGGGGGACAGAATTTACCACCGGGGAGCTGTTTTTT.

The V gene is TRBV12-3 or TRBV12-4, the J gene TRBJ1-5, with D possibly matching TRBD1 (6 bases). With 4 bases removed from V and 7 bases from J, the gap between germline ends came to 11 bases. The CDR3 is 13 residues long. The CDR3 protein is CASSSGAKQPQHF. DNA for the CDR3: TGTGCCAGCAGTTCGGGGGCTAAGCAGCCCCAGCATTTT.

The chain couples TRBV9 to TRBJ1-5; tentative D call: TRBD1 (6 bases). This CDR3 is built from 15 residues. Germline-derived CDR1 and CDR2 are SGDLS and YYNGEE. V was cut by 0 bases and J by 2 bases, with 9 bases left in between. The CDR3 spells CASSVGRGGNQPQHF. The CDR3 region has the DNA TGTGCCAGCAGCGTAGGGAGGGGGGGCAATCAGCCCCAGCATTTT.